A selection of T cell receptor beta chains follows, all from one sample in a study of T-cell memory formation after mild COVID-19. TCRdb reprocessed the 5' RACE reads with MiXCR, giving one entry per CDR3 protein. The sample holds about 240,000 distinct CDR3 sequences, over 9% seen once. Source material: PBMCs or a T cell subset sorted from them (not recorded which). Every receptor here comes from a young man who had mild COVID-19 (a few samples of this study predate the infection). Cell type and time point are not known. The CDR3 runs from the conserved cysteine through the conserved F or W. Each record gives: J gene, V gene, CDR3 protein.

TRBJ2-4	TRBV10-3	CALLRPRGNIQYF
TRBJ2-5	TRBV19	CASSIRSPGGETQYF
TRBJ1-1	TRBV12-3/TRBV12-4	CASSPSGARHTEAFF
TRBJ1-1	TRBV20-1	CSARDETGNTEAFF
TRBJ2-2	TRBV6-6	CASSYRDSPHPELFF
TRBJ2-5	TRBV7-9	CASSWQGVQYF
TRBJ1-5	TRBV10-3	CAISESSGNQPQHF
TRBJ2-1	TRBV7-2	CASSLSDLPRSYNEQFF
TRBJ2-7	TRBV5-1	CASGPFPGTESYEQYF
TRBJ1-6	TRBV15	CATSRDRGTGESPLHF
TRBJ2-4	TRBV4-1	CASSQDQGEDIQYF
TRBJ1-5	TRBV19	CASTKGPVGRPQHF
TRBJ1-5	TRBV7-9	CASSVTGGNGNQPQHF
TRBJ1-5	TRBV4-1	CASSHPGQGTVVQHF
TRBJ2-4	TRBV14	CASSQAGVAKNIQYF
TRBJ2-2	TRBV24-1	CATSALRGTGPGELFF
TRBJ1-2	TRBV11-2	CASSSSPSNYGYTF
TRBJ2-5	TRBV20-1	CSARVQETQYF
TRBJ2-3	TRBV11-2	CASSLAVKGTDTQYF
TRBJ2-7	TRBV5-5	CASSLRWDATSYEQYF
TRBJ1-5	TRBV27	CASSLCTGPDYPPQHF
TRBJ2-3	TRBV6-5	CASSYPGAGDTQYF
TRBJ2-5	TRBV10-3	CAISVGGSRETQYF
TRBJ2-5	TRBV7-2	CASSSRLAGGQETQYF
TRBJ1-4	TRBV27	CASRAPATNEKLFF
TRBJ1-2	TRBV28	CASIDGLRYTF
TRBJ2-2	TRBV5-1	CASSDRTGGPTGELFF
TRBJ2-7	TRBV10-3	CAIRTGTQSYEQYF
TRBJ1-5	TRBV2	CASSRQTSNQPQHF
TRBJ2-2	TRBV7-9	CASSRRSGVDTGELFF
TRBJ1-5	TRBV10-3	CAITSEAGNQPQHF
TRBJ2-5	TRBV5-1	CASSWGQGAAKETQYF
TRBJ2-3	TRBV7-6	CASSLNAVVSDTQYF
TRBJ2-3	TRBV19	CASKPAGGTDTQYF
TRBJ2-1	TRBV7-2	CASSSYSGVLDEQFF
TRBJ1-5	TRBV2	CASSELEGGQPQHF
TRBJ2-2	TRBV7-2	CASRGLAGTNTGELFF
TRBJ1-2	TRBV29-1	CSVMGPNYGYTF
TRBJ1-2	TRBV5-6	CASSLVGWSYTF
TRBJ1-2	TRBV28	CASSLGRGYGYTF
TRBJ2-3	TRBV11-2	CASSLVGSQYF
TRBJ2-1	TRBV5-1	CASSLGQGEANEQFF
TRBJ2-6	TRBV7-9	CASSLVPRWEGANVLTF
TRBJ1-4	TRBV20-1	CSAQSSQGARGEKLFF
TRBJ2-3	TRBV7-2	CASSPPLWTSVGTDTQYF